This paragraph covers one T cell receptor (beta chain) sequence. The antigen it binds to is not known. Within one base of it there is no much larger clone, and no base qualities were kept. V is shortened by 4 bases, J by 8 bases, and the region joining them spans 15 bases. CDR3 length: 14 amino acids, cysteine to phenylalanine. The DNA shown is the 42-base CDR3, in frame from base 1. CDR1 SGHAT and CDR2 FQNNGV are derived from the germline V gene. This entry is derived from a study of T cell responses to AZD1222 COVID-19 vaccine (dated by TCRdb to the early 2020s). About the full investigation: AZD1222 recipients with second doses at about 4 weeks or about 12 weeks were pooled, because spike-specific TCR depth and breadth did not differ between schedules. TCR sequencing was performed for some 250 trial participants, of whom 200 to 220 were given two doses of AZD1222 and around 25 were given two doses of MenACWY control vaccine. Trial participants were enrolled by age into 18-55, 56-69 and 70-plus year subgroups, with about 150, 28 and 57 TCR-sequenced participants respectively.

The time point label of this sample denotes: baseline before first vaccination. Vaccinee samples were obtained from the UK trials COV001 and COV002, which included a single-blind randomized controlled phase 2/3 trial of AZD1222 (ChAdOx1 nCoV-19) in healthy adults. Trial participant PBMC samples were collected at day 0 and day 28 after the second dose for TCRbeta chain sequencing. The CDR3 regions of human TCRbeta chains were analyzed by immunosequencing. The published analysis was carried out like this. TCRs in the repertoires were compared against a reference library of SARS-CoV-2-specific TCRs that had been generated with the MIRA antigen-specificity platform. Breadth meant the fraction of unique TCRs that were SARS-CoV-2-associated, whereas depth meant the fraction of total T cells that were SARS-CoV-2-associated. Using the MIRA data, each spike-specific TCR was mapped to the spike region that the TCR reacts to and placed in a CD4 or CD8 class. Log10-transformed breadth and depth values were compared by one-way ANOVA with Sidak's multiple comparisons tests. TCRdb's version of the immuneACCESS table is confined to in-frame rearrangements and falls short of the full clone set. An unresolved V gene accounts for under half of the shortfall where checked; the remainder is of unknown origin. The V and J calls and clone size come from that table; D and trimming were worked out from the DNA. The sample table shows more than 85,000 clones, and approximately 90% are seen once. Of the sample, 7.5% falls within the top ten clones.

What the work shows at the level of the full study, not this receptor alone: Reportedly, almost half of the unique spike-specific TCRs recognized epitopes lying outside the regions that are mutated in the B.1.351 and B.1.1.7 variants. In the small 56-69-year group, the increase in depth fell short of significance, most likely because of low power. Conclusions about previously exposed vaccinees were limited because only a handful of AZD1222 recipients were SARS-CoV-2 seropositive at baseline. After two AZD1222 doses, spike-specific TCR breadth and depth were significantly higher than at day 0 and than in MenACWY recipients. CD4 TCRs associated with the vaccine covered the entire spike protein, and the dominant responses were in regions 160-218 and 743-854. No day 14 peak-response samples were available, so repertoires were characterized only after the peak T cell response. Participants were mostly white British and included more females than males, and it was suggested by the authors that clonal diversity may have been underestimated.

The clonotype comes from an adult in good health. Here the chain combines TRBV11-2 and TRBJ2-1; TRBD2 is possibly the D segment (5 matching bases). Sequencing used peripheral blood, obtained on day 0 of AZD1222 vaccination. The CDR3 protein sequence reads: CASSYLQRADEQFF. The nucleotide sequence reads TGTGCCAGCAGCTACTTGCAGAGGGCGGATGAGCAGTTCTTC.